Listed here are 16 T cell receptor beta chains from one sample, sequenced in a study of vaccination and CD4 T cells after COVID-19. TCRdb called the PCR reads again in MiXCR, with one record for every CDR3 protein. The sample contains under 20,000 distinct CDR3 sequences, under 80% of which appear only once. Material: CD4+ T cells from blood, obtained before SARS-CoV-2 vaccination. These receptor sequences come from a human donor who had recovered from COVID-19.

The CDR3 loop reads CASSYRGGQDTGELFF. In nucleotides, the CDR3 is TGTGCCAGCAGTTACCGTGGGGGGCAGGACACCGGGGAGCTGTTTTTT. The V and J genes are TRBV6-7 and TRBJ2-2; D may be TRBD1 or TRBD2 (6 bases each). TRBV6-7 is designated an ORF whose function remains uncertain. The CDR3 is made up of 16 amino acids. V gave up 2 bases and J gave up 3 bases, with 13 bases separating them.

The chain couples TRBV6-1 to TRBJ2-7, with 14 bases fitting TRBD2. CDR3 length: 15 amino acids. J lost 3 bases, V lost 6 bases, and 4 bases had no gene match. From germline, CDR1 is MNHNS and CDR2 SASEGT. The chain's CDR3 is CASRRGTSGSYEQYF. The CDR3 bases are TGTGCCAGCAGACGTGGGACTAGCGGGAGCTACGAGCAGTACTTC.

The chain employs TRBV2 and TRBJ2-2; D possibly corresponds to TRBD1 (6 bases). The CDR3 spans 14 residues. V gave up 7 bases and J gave up 0 bases, with 9 bases separating them. CDR1 and CDR2 (germline): SNHLY, FYNNEI. The CDR3 sequence is CASTGTTNTGELFF. The CDR3 DNA is TGTGCCAGCACCGGGACAACGAACACCGGGGAGCTGTTTTTT. Full variable domain (missing parts from reference TRBV2 and TRBJ2-2): EPEVTQTPSHQVTQMGQEVILRCVPISNHLYFYWYRQILGQKVEFLVSFYNNEISEKSEIFDDQFSVERPDGSNFTLKIRSTKLEDSAMYFCASTGTTNTGELFFGEGSRLTVL.

The V gene is TRBV6-2 or TRBV6-3, the J gene TRBJ2-5; D gene ambiguous. Trimming removed 9 bases at V and 0 bases at J, with 11 bases between. The CDR3 loop spans 13 amino acids. The germline CDR1 and CDR2 sequences are MNHEY and SVGEGT. The CDR3 DNA reads TGTGCCAGTCAAGGTTTCAACCAAGAGACCCAGTACTTC. As protein: CASQGFNQETQYF.

The rearrangement joins TRBV5-1 to TRBJ2-3; the match to TRBD2 covers 14 bases. The germline CDR1 and CDR2 sequences are SGHRS and YFSETQ. The CDR3 extends over 17 amino acids. V lost 4 bases and J lost 3; bases outside the gene matches: 7. CDR3 coding DNA: TGCGCCAGCAGCCCGGGACTAGCGGGAGTCGGGACAGATACGCAGTATTTT. Its translation: CASSPGLAGVGTDTQYF.

The rearrangement links TRBV7-3 to TRBJ2-1; 9 positions agree with TRBD2. Germline V gene data show CDR1 as SGHTA and CDR2 as FQGTGA. This CDR3 spans 16 amino acids. J gave up 4 bases and V 6 bases, and 10 bases lay outside the gene matches. As DNA, the CDR3 is TGTGCCAGCAGTCGAATAGGGACTAGCTATTACAATGAGCAGTTCTTC. Translated, it gives CASSRIGTSYYNEQFF.

The sample holds a few counts of this clonotype. The chain has TRBV2 and TRBJ2-7, with 7 bases matching TRBD1. The CDR3 covers 12 residues. Germline V gene lookup returns CDR1 SNHLY and CDR2 FYNNEI. The V segment lost 6 bases and the J segment 7 bases; nucleotides outside the gene matches: 6. Here the CDR3 reads CASSRGQSEQYF. As DNA, the CDR3 is TGTGCCAGCAGCCGGGGACAGAGTGAGCAGTACTTC.

The chain couples TRBV2 to TRBJ2-1, with 12 bases that match TRBD2. Unmatched junction bases numbered 12, after V lost 5 bases and J lost 10 bases. The germline V gene has CDR1 SNHLY and CDR2 FYNNEI. The CDR3 loop spans 16 amino acids. The CDR3 DNA follows: TGTGCCAGCAGTCGACTAGCGGGAGCAGCTTGGGGCGAGCAGTTCTTC. Its translation is CASSRLAGAAWGEQFF.

This clonotype was recorded a few times. This chain uses TRBV6-1 with TRBJ2-7; 12 bases line up with TRBD1. V was pared by 4 bases and J by 5 bases, with 3 bases of the junction left unmatched. The length of the CDR3 is 14 residues. Germline CDR1 is MNHNS and CDR2 is SASEGT. CDR3 bases: TGTGCCAGCAGTGGGGGACAGGGGGCACACGAGCAGTACTTC. It specifies CASSGGQGAHEQYF.

This sequence joins TRBV6-1 and TRBJ1-1; 12 bases map to TRBD1. The CDR3 spans 18 residues. CDR1 and CDR2 from the germline V gene are MNHNS and SASEGT. V was clipped by 6 bases and J by 5 bases; unmatched bases: 16. The CDR3, as DNA: TGTGCCAGCAGGAACCAGGGCCGGGACAGGGGGCGGTATACTGAAGCTTTCTTT. Translated, it gives CASRNQGRDRGRYTEAFF.

The chain couples TRBV10-2 to TRBJ2-1; D remains unclear. Trimming took 6 bases from V and 6 from J, leaving 9 bases between them. This CDR3 spans 12 amino acids. Germline lookup yields CDR1 WSHSY and CDR2 SAAADI. CDR3 sequence reads: CASSISLNEQFF. The CDR3 nucleotides read TGCGCCAGCAGCATTAGTCTCAATGAGCAGTTCTTC.

This clonotype was picked up a small number of times. This chain connects TRBV20-1 to TRBJ2-6, with D tentatively TRBD1 (6 bases). Trimming took off 2 bases at V and 0 bases at J, with 8 bases between the two ends. The CDR3 extends over 15 amino acids. Germline CDR1 reads DFQATT; CDR2 reads SNEGSKA (reference sequence). The DNA for the CDR3 is TGCAGTGCTAGACAGGGGAGCTCTGGGGCCAACGTCCTGACTTTC. It codes for CSARQGSSGANVLTF.

This chain links TRBV20-1 with TRBJ1-1; D gene ambiguous. The CDR3 spans 13 residues. V was cut by 0 bases and J by 5 bases, with 10 bases left in between. CDR1 is DFQATT and CDR2 is SNEGSKA in the germline V gene (reference sequence). The CDR3 DNA reads TGCAGTGCTAGAGATGTCGTTTCGACTGAAGCTTTCTTT. Translating it yields CSARDVVSTEAFF.

This clonotype was counted a few times. CDR3 loop: CASSQEEGSFYEQYF. The CDR3 nucleotides are TGCGCCAGCAGCCAAGAGGAGGGCTCCTTCTACGAGCAGTACTTC. The chain carries TRBV4-3 and TRBJ2-1; weak D call: TRBD2 (6 bases). The J call may not be correct, given that the DNA end is closer to TRBJ2-7. The V gene's germline CDR1 is LGHNA and CDR2 YSLEER. The CDR3 is made up of 15 amino acids.

This chain joins TRBV29-1 and TRBJ2-5, with 7 bases lining up with TRBD1. The junction had 14 bases not matched to a gene; V was cut back by 8 bases and J by 2 bases. The CDR3 is 15 amino acids. Germline values: CDR1 SQVTM, CDR2 ANQGSEA. As DNA, the CDR3 is TGCAGCTCAACCCCCCCGGGCAGGGGGCAAGAGACCCAGTACTTC. This gives the protein CSSTPPGRGQETQYF.

The chain combines TRBV28 with TRBJ2-7; 8 nucleotides line up with TRBD2. The trim removed 8 bases at V and 2 bases at J, leaving 11 bases unmatched. Germline V lookup: CDR1 MDHEN, CDR2 SYDVKM. This CDR3 spans 15 amino acids. The CDR3 sequence: CASGPRGLGAYEQYF. CDR3 in DNA: TGTGCCAGCGGGCCTAGGGGACTAGGGGCCTACGAGCAGTACTTC.